Listed below are T cell receptor beta chains from one sample, sequenced in a study of naive and memory T cell subsets. Using its own MiXCR run on the UMI-ligation and nested PCR reads, TCRdb lists one record per CDR3 protein. The sample includes over 110,000 distinct CDR3 sequences, under 25% of them seen just once. Sequenced material: naive CD8+ T cells from blood. The receptors here all came from a human donor in good health. The CDR3 runs from the conserved cysteine through the conserved F or W. The D gene is left open where the match is weak. Clone size appears in some rows only: once, few, many, or a class for an expanded clone.

D	V	J	size	CDR3	DNA
.	TRBV14	TRBJ2-7	few	CASSQSLSAYEQYF	TGTGCCAGCAGCCAAAGCCTGTCCGCCTACGAGCAGTACTTC
TRBD2	TRBV7-6	TRBJ2-1	few	CASTEAGGPLNEQFF	TGTGCCAGCACTGAAGCGGGAGGGCCCCTCAATGAGCAGTTCTTC
TRBD2	TRBV5-1	TRBJ2-7	.	CASSPTSAYEQYF	TGCGCCAGCAGCCCGACTAGCGCCTACGAGCAGTACTTC
TRBD1	TRBV6-6	TRBJ2-7	.	CASSGQVSNEQYF	TGTGCCAGCAGTGGACAGGTCTCCAACGAGCAGTACTTC
.	TRBV27	TRBJ1-2	many	CASWETGYGYTF	TGTGCCAGCTGGGAAACTGGGTATGGCTACACCTTC
.	TRBV27	TRBJ2-3	.	CASSPKSWAQYF	TGTGCCAGCAGTCCCAAGTCGTGGGCGCAGTATTTT
TRBD2	TRBV2	TRBJ2-7	few	CASSDGRGGDYYEQYF	TGTGCCAGCAGCGACGGCCGGGGGGGAGACTACTACGAGCAGTACTTC
TRBD2	TRBV3-1	TRBJ2-1	.	CASSQETSDEQFF	TGTGCCAGCAGCCAGGAAACTAGCGATGAGCAGTTCTTC
TRBD2	TRBV6-2/TRBV6-3	TRBJ2-7	.	CASRYSGSPSYEQYF	TGTGCCAGCAGATATAGCGGGAGCCCATCCTACGAGCAGTACTTC
.	TRBV29-1	TRBJ2-2	few	CSVEDPLDPAKDTGELFF	TGCAGCGTTGAAGATCCCCTTGACCCAGCCAAGGACACCGGGGAGCTGTTTTTT
.	TRBV10-3	TRBJ2-7	.	CAISESVGSGASDEQYF	TGTGCCATCAGTGAGTCTGTAGGGTCAGGGGCAAGCGACGAGCAGTACTTC
.	TRBV29-1	TRBJ2-2	.	CSVEVETGELFF	TGCAGCGTTGAAGTGGAAACCGGGGAGCTGTTTTTT
.	TRBV7-2	TRBJ2-5	few	CASSHLPAWETQYF	TGTGCCAGCAGCCACCTCCCCGCGTGGGAGACCCAGTACTTC
TRBD1	TRBV25-1	TRBJ2-7	.	CASSPTGGSGRYF	TGTGCCAGCTCCCCGACAGGGGGATCGGGCCGGTACTTC
TRBD1	TRBV28	TRBJ2-7	few	CASNVQGATGDEQYF	TGTGCCAGCAATGTCCAGGGGGCGACCGGGGACGAGCAGTACTTC
.	TRBV4-1	TRBJ2-3	few	CASSQEATKDYLGTDTQYF	TGCGCCAGCAGCCAAGAAGCCACTAAGGACTACCTGGGCACAGATACGCAGTATTTT
.	TRBV12-5	TRBJ1-1	.	CASGSTHEAFF	TGTGCTAGTGGTTCGACACATGAAGCTTTCTTT